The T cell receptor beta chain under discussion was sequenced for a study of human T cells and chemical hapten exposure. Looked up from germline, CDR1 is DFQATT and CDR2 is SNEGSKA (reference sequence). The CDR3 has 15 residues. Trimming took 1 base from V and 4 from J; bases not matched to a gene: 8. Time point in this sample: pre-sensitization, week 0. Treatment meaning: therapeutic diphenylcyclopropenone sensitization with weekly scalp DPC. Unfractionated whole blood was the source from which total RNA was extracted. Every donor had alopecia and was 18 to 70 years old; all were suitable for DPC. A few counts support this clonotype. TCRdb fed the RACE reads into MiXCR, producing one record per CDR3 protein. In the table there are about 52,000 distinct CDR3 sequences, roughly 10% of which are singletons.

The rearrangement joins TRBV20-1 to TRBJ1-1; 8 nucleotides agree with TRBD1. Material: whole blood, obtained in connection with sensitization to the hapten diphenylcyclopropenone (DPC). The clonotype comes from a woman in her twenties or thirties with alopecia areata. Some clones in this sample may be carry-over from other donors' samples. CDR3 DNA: TGCAGTGCTAGAGCGGCAGGGGGCTTCGTCACTGAAGCTTTCTTT. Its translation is CSARAAGGFVTEAFF.